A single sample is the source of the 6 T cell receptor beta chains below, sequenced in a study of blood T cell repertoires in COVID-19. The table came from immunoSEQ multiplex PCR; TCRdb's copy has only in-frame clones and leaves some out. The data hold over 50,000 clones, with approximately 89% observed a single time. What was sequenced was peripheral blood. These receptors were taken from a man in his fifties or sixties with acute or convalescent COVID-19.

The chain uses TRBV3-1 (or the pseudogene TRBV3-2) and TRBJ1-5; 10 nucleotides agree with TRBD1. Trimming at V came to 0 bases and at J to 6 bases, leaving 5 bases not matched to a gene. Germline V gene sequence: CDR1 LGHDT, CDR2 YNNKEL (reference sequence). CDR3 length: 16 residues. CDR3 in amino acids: CASSQDLGQGSQPQHF. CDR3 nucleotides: TGTGCCAGCAGCCAAGATCTGGGACAGGGGAGTCAGCCCCAGCATTTT.

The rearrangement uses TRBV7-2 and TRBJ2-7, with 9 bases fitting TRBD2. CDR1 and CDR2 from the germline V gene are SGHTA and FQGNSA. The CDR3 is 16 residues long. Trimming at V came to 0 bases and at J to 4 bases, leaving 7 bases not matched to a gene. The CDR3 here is CASSLASAGGPYEQYF. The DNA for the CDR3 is TGTGCCAGCAGCTTAGCGTCGGCGGGGGGGCCGTACGAGCAGTACTTC.

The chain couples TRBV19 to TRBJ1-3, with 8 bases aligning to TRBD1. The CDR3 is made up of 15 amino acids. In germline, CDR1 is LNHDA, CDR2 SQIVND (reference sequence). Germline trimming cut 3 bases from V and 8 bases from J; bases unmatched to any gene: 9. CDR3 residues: CASSMRSGRGHTIYF. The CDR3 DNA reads TGTGCCAGTAGTATGAGGTCCGGCAGGGGGCACACCATATATTTT.

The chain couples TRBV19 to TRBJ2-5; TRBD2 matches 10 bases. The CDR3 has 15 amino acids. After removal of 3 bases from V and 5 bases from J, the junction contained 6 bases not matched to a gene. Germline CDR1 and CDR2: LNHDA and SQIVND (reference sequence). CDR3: CASSMLAGAAETQYF. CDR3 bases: TGTGCCAGTAGTATGCTAGCGGGGGCCGCGGAGACCCAGTACTTC. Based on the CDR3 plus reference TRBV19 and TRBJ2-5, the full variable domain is DGGITQSPKYLFRKEGQNVTLSCEQNLNHDAMYWYRQDPGQGLRLIYYSQIVNDFQKGDIAEGYSVSREKKESFPLTVTSAQKNPTAFYLCASSMLAGAAETQYFGPGTRLLVL.

The CDR3 loop reads CSAGQGSGYTF. DNA for the CDR3: TGCAGCGCGGGACAGGGTAGCGGCTACACCTTC. This rearrangement joins TRBV29-1 to TRBJ1-2, with 9 bases lining up with TRBD1. The CDR3 has 11 amino acids. V was clipped by 7 bases and J by 8 bases; unmatched bases: 5. CDR1 and CDR2 from the germline V gene are SQVTM and ANQGSEA.

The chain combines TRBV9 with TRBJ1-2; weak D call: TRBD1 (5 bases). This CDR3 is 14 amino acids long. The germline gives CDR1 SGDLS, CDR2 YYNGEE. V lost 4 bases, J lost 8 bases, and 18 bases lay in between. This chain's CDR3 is CASSPGGSTRGYTF. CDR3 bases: TGTGCCAGCAGCCCCGGGGGGTCCACGCGAGGCTACACCTTC.